This T cell receptor beta chain was retrieved from a study of Graves' ophthalmopathy and Graves' hyperthyroidism listed by TCRdb under 2018. Some background on the complete study: Peripheral blood was collected at initial diagnosis, prior to any treatment. In total, approximately 130 blood samples were TCR-sequenced: 40 to 45 ophthalmopathy, approximately 80 hyperthyroidism and roughly 17 hyperthyroidism-to-ophthalmopathy patients. The approximately 98 discovery patients were randomly divided into training and test sets at a 7:3 ratio. In six hyperthyroidism patients, the T-cell repertoire of thyroid tissue was compared with the T-cell repertoire of blood. The study used signatures of the TCR beta repertoire to tell Graves' ophthalmopathy apart from Graves' hyperthyroidism and to predict which patients would progress to ophthalmopathy. Following sampling, methimazole starting at 30 mg daily was administered to hyperthyroidism patients, and high-dose intravenous methylprednisolone was administered to ophthalmopathy patients. To explore V-J signatures that distinguish ophthalmopathy from hyperthyroidism, a discovery set of about a hundred patients was enrolled, made up of more than 40 with ophthalmopathy and under 65 with stable hyperthyroidism. For independent validation, a separate cohort was made up of 18 to 20 hyperthyroidism patients plus 17 patients who later progressed from hyperthyroidism to ophthalmopathy. On the study overall, not on this receptor specifically: Most of the expanded thyroid clonotypes with a frequency above 0.001 were also detected in blood, and it was suggested that the thyroid immune response may be reflected by blood repertoires. In cross-validation, the 13-signature model distinguished ophthalmopathy from stable hyperthyroidism with 87.88% sensitivity and around 83% specificity, while in the test set the corresponding values were roughly 80% and 75%. No statistical method was used to predetermine the sample size, and group allocation was not hidden from the investigators. In validation, the model predicted ophthalmopathy progression with about 71% sensitivity and roughly 72% specificity; around twelve predicted patients were CT-confirmed with GO in a median of approximately 6.2 months.

Via the germline V gene, CDR1 is MNHNS and CDR2 SASEGT. The junction carries 5 bases between V and J, which are trimmed by 8 bases and 6 bases respectively. Including cysteine and phenylalanine, the CDR3 has 9 amino acids. The DNA shown is the 27-base CDR3, in frame from base 1. TCR beta CDR3 regions were amplified from RNA transcripts for repertoire sequencing. HTBI primers and the Qiagen OneStep RT-PCR kit were used in a first-round RT-PCR, which was followed by a second-round multiplex PCR, size selection and purification. The libraries underwent paired-end sequencing with 100 bp reads on an Illumina HiSeq2000. The authors' analysis ran thus. Reads were processed with SOAPnuke, discarding reads with adapters, uncalled bases, mean Phred below 15, or no exact constant-primer or identifier match. COPE v1.2.5 was used to merge high-quality paired reads. Each unique nucleotide sequence was treated as a clonotype, and MiTCR v1.1 was used to align the clonotypes to the IMGT TRB V, D and J references. Analysis was restricted to V-J combinations with a frequency above 0.0001, which covered 99.2% of repertoires. For each V-J combination, a TCR clonal expansion and chaos score was defined as the ratio of F50 clonal expansion to chaos observed in the TCRdist matrix. Features were reduced by Welch's t-statistics and random forest to roughly 14 V-J combinations, which fed a naive Bayes classifier. Thyroid-blood repertoire similarity was quantified with the Morisita-Horn index. The public sequencing data were trimmed at Q25 with fastp and processed into clonotypes with MiXCR by TCRdb, which kept only in-frame beta chains. When rows share a CDR3 protein, they turn into one entry using the most common DNA and genes. These V and J calls derive from TCRdb rather than the authors' analysis. The sample contains 350,000 to 400,000 distinct CDR3 sequences, approximately 15% of them found a single time. The top ten constitute approximately 7% of the sample.

In its sample, this clonotype was seen many times. This clone's antigen is unknown. Nothing much larger sits one base from this clone, and base qualities are not available. Hyperthyroidism was considered stable if no progression to ophthalmopathy occurred within 18 months of follow-up. Hyperthyroidism patients were newly diagnosed, were aged 18 to 65 years, and had a disease duration under 2 months. Patients were excluded if they had other autoimmune diseases, uncontrolled infections, pregnancy or lactation. Diagnosis was based on clinical symptoms, serum thyroxine, TRAb, thyroid ultrasound and orbital computed tomography. PBMCs were isolated from more than 8 ml of fresh peripheral blood by Ficoll-Paque density gradient centrifugation. Trizol reagent was used to extract the total RNA, and its quality was then checked on an Agilent 2100 Bioanalyzer.

This sequence was found in a woman aged 18-29 years with stable Graves' hyperthyroidism. Donor details come from another sample of the same person, matched by shared clones. The V and J segments used are TRBV6-1 and TRBJ2-7; the D gene cannot be named for sure. Sequenced input: peripheral blood. The nucleotide sequence reads TGTGCCAGCTCATTCGAGCAGTACTTC. Its protein reads: CASSFEQYF.